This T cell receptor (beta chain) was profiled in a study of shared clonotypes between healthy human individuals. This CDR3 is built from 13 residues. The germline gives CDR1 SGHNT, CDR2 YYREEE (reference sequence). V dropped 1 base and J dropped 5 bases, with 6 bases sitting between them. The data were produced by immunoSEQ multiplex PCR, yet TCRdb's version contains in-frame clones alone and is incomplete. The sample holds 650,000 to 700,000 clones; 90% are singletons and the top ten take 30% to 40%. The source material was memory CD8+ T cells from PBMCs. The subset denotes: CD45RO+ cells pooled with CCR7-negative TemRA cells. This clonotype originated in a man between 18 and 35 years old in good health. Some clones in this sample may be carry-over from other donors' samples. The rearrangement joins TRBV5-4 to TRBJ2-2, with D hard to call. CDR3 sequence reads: CASSLWRTGELFF. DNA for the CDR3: TGTGCCAGCAGCTTGTGGAGAACCGGGGAGCTGTTTTTT.